This paragraph reports one T cell receptor beta chain. The antigen is undetermined. The study drew the donors from its approximately 110-subject validation cohort, separate from the approximately 690-subject first cohort. CDR3 size: 16 residues. Trimming left V 4 bases short and J 5 bases short, with 17 bases between. Germline CDR1 MGHRA, CDR2 YSYEKL. This entry belongs to a study of cytomegalovirus exposure and HLA in healthy donors. Study-wide points: In a later analysis, first-cohort TCR clusters were found to tend to co-occur in the 120 validation repertoires. CMV antigen specificity was confirmed in vitro for a few CMV-associated chains.

The table came from immunoSEQ multiplex PCR; TCRdb's copy has only in-frame clones and leaves some out. The table has 90,000 to 130,000 clones, roughly 84% seen once. The sequence was obtained from a woman aged 18 to 35 in good health and CMV-seronegative. Sequencing was performed on PBMCs. The V and J genes are TRBV4-1 and TRBJ1-4; the D gene is possibly TRBD1 (6 bases). The CDR3: CASSRFRDIVNEKLFF. The DNA for the CDR3 is TGCGCCAGCAGCCGGTTTCGGGACATCGTAAATGAAAAACTGTTTTTT.